The 19 T cell receptor beta chains listed next were all sequenced from one sample in a study of regulatory T cells in long-lasting Graves disease. Time point meaning: newly diagnosed GD, antithyroid drugs for less than 3 months. PBMCs were the source of the RNA used for TCR sequencing. According to the study, TCR beta libraries were built with iRepertoire HTBI primers and CDR3-region Arm-PCR. TCRdb reprocessed the multiplex PCR reads with MiXCR, giving one entry per CDR3 protein. The table lists about 620,000 distinct CDR3 sequences, around 17% of them singletons. This sample also appeared in a second study, on T cells in Graves' hyperthyroidism and ophthalmopathy.

The starting material was peripheral blood mononuclear cells (PBMCs), obtained at new diagnosis, from a patient treated with antithyroid drugs. The receptors come from a woman aged 30 to 39 with Graves disease.

This clonotype was detected ten times or more. The J gene is TRBJ1-2, the V gene TRBV5-5; D may be TRBD1 (5 bases). Germline loops: CDR1 SGHKS, CDR2 YYEKEE (reference sequence). V was trimmed by 2 bases and J by 8 bases, leaving 16 bases between them. The length of the CDR3 is 14 residues. CDR3 amino acids: CASSFGQGWGGYTF. As DNA, the CDR3 is TGTGCCAGCAGCTTCGGACAAGGATGGGGGGGCTACACCTTC.

This rearrangement joins TRBV5-1 to TRBJ2-7, with TRBD2 matching 10 bases. The V and J ends lost 4 bases and 3 bases, in that order; junction bases with no gene match: 7. The CDR3 loop spans 15 amino acids. CDR1 and CDR2 (germline): SGHRS, YFSETQ. The CDR3 nucleotides read TGCGCCAGCAGCGGGGGGACTAGCGTCGACTACGAGCAGTACTTC. Protein sequence: CASSGGTSVDYEQYF.

The chain links TRBV5-1 to TRBJ2-5; TRBD2 agrees at 16 bases. CDR1 and CDR2 (germline): SGHRS, YFSETQ. J gave up 4 bases and V 4 bases, and 7 bases lay outside the gene matches. There are 17 residues in the CDR3. The CDR3 DNA is TGCGCCAGCAGCGGGGGACTAGCGGGAGGGCTCGGAGAGACCCAGTACTTC. This codes for CASSGGLAGGLGETQYF.

This clonotype has a handful of counts. The gene calls are TRBV20-1 and TRBJ1-5; 7 bases are a match to TRBD1. The CDR3 runs 14 residues. Germline CDR1 is DFQATT and CDR2 is SNEGSKA (reference sequence). V lost 4 bases, J lost 5 bases, and 8 bases stayed unmatched. The CDR3 sequence is CSATPGQTYQPQHF. CDR3 DNA: TGCAGTGCTACCCCGGGACAGACATATCAGCCCCAGCATTTT.

This clonotype was counted at least ten times. The chain couples TRBV28 to TRBJ1-6; the match to TRBD1 covers 7 bases. With V trimmed by 10 bases and J by 6 bases, 6 bases remained unmatched. Germline loops: CDR1 MDHEN, CDR2 SYDVKM. CDR3 size: 13 residues. The CDR3 DNA reads as TGTGCCACTGGGGGACAGCTTAATTCACCCCTCCACTTT. It translates to CATGGQLNSPLHF.

CDR3 nucleotides: TGTGCCAGCAGTGATACAGGGGTGGGAGGCTACACCTTC. Its translation is CASSDTGVGGYTF. V is TRBV12-3 or TRBV12-4 and J is TRBJ1-2; 7 bases align to TRBD1. The CDR3 totals 13 residues. Trimming removed 5 bases from V and 8 bases from J; junction bases left unmatched: 8.

In nucleotides, the CDR3 is TGTGCCAGCAGCTCTGGGGGGCGGGCAACTAATGAAAAACTGTTTTTT. Amino acids: CASSSGGRATNEKLFF. The chain links TRBV7-9 to TRBJ1-4, with D possibly TRBD1 on 6 matching bases. Trimming removed 4 bases from V and 0 bases from J, with 12 bases in between. This CDR3 comprises 16 residues. Germline V CDR1 and CDR2: SEHNR, FQNEAQ (reference sequence).

The chain joins TRBV28 to TRBJ1-5; tentatively, D is TRBD1 (5 bases). Germline CDR1 and CDR2: MDHEN and SYDVKM. The CDR3 sequence is 15 residues long. The V end lost 7 bases, the J end lost 0 bases, and 13 bases lay between the germline ends. CDR3 sequence: CASIPQGVSNQPQHF. CDR3 nucleotide sequence: TGTGCCAGCATCCCCCAGGGAGTTAGCAATCAGCCCCAGCATTTT.

The chain combines TRBV25-1 with TRBJ2-6; 9 nucleotides match TRBD1. Germline assignment: CDR1 MGHDK and CDR2 SYGVNS. V shed 6 bases, J shed 1 base, and the junction held 10 bases outside the gene matches. The CDR3 runs 18 residues. The CDR3 nucleotides are TGTGCCAGCAGGAATCCGGGACAGGGAGGGTCTGGGGCCAACGTCCTGACTTTC. Protein sequence: CASRNPGQGGSGANVLTF.

The chain carries TRBV20-1 and TRBJ2-7, with D perhaps matching TRBD2 (6 bases). V was cut by 5 bases and J by 9 bases, with 11 bases left in between. The CDR3 sequence is 10 residues long. From germline, CDR1 is DFQATT and CDR2 SNEGSKA (reference sequence). CDR3 protein: CSAVEGGQYF. In DNA, the CDR3 is TGCAGTGCTGTGGAGGGTGGGCAGTACTTC.

The sample holds many counts of this clonotype. V usage is TRBV15 and J usage is TRBJ1-1, with a weak D call TRBD1 (5 bases). This CDR3 spans 15 amino acids. Germline loops: CDR1 LNHNV, CDR2 YYDKDF (reference sequence). The V gene lost 0 bases and the J gene lost 4 bases, with 12 bases spanning the gap. The CDR3 coding sequence is TGTGCCACCAGCAGAGATCGGGGGTTGGGCACTGAAGCTTTCTTT. It codes for CATSRDRGLGTEAFF.

This clonotype was detected many times. This chain uses TRBV7-8 with TRBJ1-5, with D maybe TRBD1 (5 bases). Germline CDR1 is SGHVS and CDR2 is FQNEAQ. The CDR3 covers 18 residues. V lost 10 bases to trimming and J lost 0 bases, with 25 bases between them. The CDR3 DNA reads as TGTGCCACCCGACCTCTCCCAACCGGGACCATTAGCAATCAGCCCCAGCATTTT. It specifies CATRPLPTGTISNQPQHF.

The sample holds many counts of this clonotype. This rearrangement joins TRBV5-1 to TRBJ2-3; the D gene is possibly TRBD1 (5 bases). CDR1 and CDR2 (germline): SGHRS, YFSETQ. The CDR3 has 13 amino acids. V was pared by 3 bases and J by 6 bases, with 11 bases between. CDR3 protein: CASSSQGHDTQYF. The CDR3 DNA follows: TGCGCCAGCAGCTCCCAGGGTCACGATACGCAGTATTTT.

This clonotype showed up just a few times. V and J are TRBV28 and TRBJ1-3; D may be TRBD1 (6 bases). Deletions cut 2 bases from V and 8 bases from J, with 19 bases between. This CDR3 has 16 amino acids. The germline V gene has CDR1 MDHEN and CDR2 SYDVKM. The CDR3 is CASSLAGDYVRHTIYF. CDR3 nucleotides: TGTGCCAGCAGTTTAGCAGGGGATTACGTTCGGCACACCATATATTTT. Supplemented by reference TRBV28 and TRBJ1-3, the full variable domain reads DVKVTQSSRYLVKRTGEKVFLECVQDMDHENMFWYRQDPGLGLRLIYFSYDVKMKEKGDIPEGYSVSREKKERFSLILESASTNQTSMYLCASSLAGDYVRHTIYFGEGSWLTVV.

This clonotype was counted ten times or more. This chain joins TRBV30 and TRBJ2-7; D is perhaps TRBD1 or TRBD2 (6 bases each). With 0 bases removed from V and 11 bases from J, the gap between germline ends came to 14 bases. Germline CDR1 GTSNPN, CDR2 SVGIG (reference sequence). The CDR3 consists of 12 residues. CDR3 nucleotides: TGTGCCTGGAGTGTGAGAAGGGGGGAGGAGTACTTC. Translation gives CAWSVRRGEEYF.

This clonotype was recorded many times. The chain uses TRBV6-1 and TRBJ1-2; D remains ambiguous. The CDR3 has 17 residues. Trimming shortened V by 6 bases and J by 7 bases, and 27 bases separated the two germline ends. Germline CDR1 reads MNHNS; CDR2 reads SASEGT. The CDR3 region is CASRRAPTPVSPGGYTF. The CDR3 nucleotides are TGTGCCAGCAGACGAGCCCCGACCCCGGTGAGCCCGGGTGGCTACACCTTC.

Of note for this clonotype: A read error may be the cause here, since a much bigger clone is one base away. The rearrangement joins TRBV7-9 to TRBJ2-5, with a possible D match to TRBD2 (5 bases). The germline CDR1 and CDR2 sequences are SEHNR and FQNEAQ (reference sequence). CDR3 length equals 14 residues. The V gene lost 3 bases and the J gene lost 9 bases, with 17 bases spanning the gap. For the CDR3, the DNA is TGTGCCAGCAGCTTGATGAGCGCGGACGGGGCCCAGTACTTC. Translation gives CASSLMSADGAQYF.

The table lists this clonotype with many counts. The rearrangement joins TRBV7-8 to TRBJ2-1; TRBD2 matches at 7 bases. Germline loops: CDR1 SGHVS, CDR2 FQNEAQ. The CDR3 covers 14 residues. The J segment lost 6 bases and the V segment lost 5 bases, leaving 7 bases of the junction unmatched. CDR3 bases: TGTGCCAGCAGCCCGCCAACTAGCGCCAATGAGCAGTTCTTC. This translates into CASSPPTSANEQFF.

The rearrangement links TRBV20-1 to TRBJ2-5; TRBD1 might be the D (6 bases). The germline CDR1 and CDR2 sequences are DFQATT and SNEGSKA (reference sequence). V lost 6 bases and J 5 bases, leaving 16 bases between the germline ends. CDR3 length equals 13 residues. CDR3 in amino acids: CSAQTGLVETQYF. The CDR3 coding sequence is TGCAGTGCACAGACAGGTCTGGTGGAGACCCAGTACTTC.